What follows is one TCR beta chain and its context. The CDR3 runs to 15 residues. Germline CDR1 reads SGHNT; CDR2 reads YENEEA. Trimming removed 2 bases from V and 8 bases from J; junction bases left unmatched: 6. The data derive from a study of identical twins. In TCRdb, the 5' RACE reads were re-called with MiXCR into one record per CDR3 protein. In the table there are about 490,000 distinct CDR3 sequences, 13% to 15% of which are singletons. This sample was also put to use in a study of yellow fever vaccine responses in identical twins.

The sequence was collected from a woman in her late teens or twenties in good health. The chain is built from TRBV11-3 and TRBJ2-1; 10 bases line up with TRBD2. The sample consisted of CD4+ T cells sorted from blood. The CDR3 nucleotides are TGTGCCAGCAGCTTAATGGGGACTAGCGCGGATGAGCAGTTCTTC. Protein product: CASSLMGTSADEQFF.